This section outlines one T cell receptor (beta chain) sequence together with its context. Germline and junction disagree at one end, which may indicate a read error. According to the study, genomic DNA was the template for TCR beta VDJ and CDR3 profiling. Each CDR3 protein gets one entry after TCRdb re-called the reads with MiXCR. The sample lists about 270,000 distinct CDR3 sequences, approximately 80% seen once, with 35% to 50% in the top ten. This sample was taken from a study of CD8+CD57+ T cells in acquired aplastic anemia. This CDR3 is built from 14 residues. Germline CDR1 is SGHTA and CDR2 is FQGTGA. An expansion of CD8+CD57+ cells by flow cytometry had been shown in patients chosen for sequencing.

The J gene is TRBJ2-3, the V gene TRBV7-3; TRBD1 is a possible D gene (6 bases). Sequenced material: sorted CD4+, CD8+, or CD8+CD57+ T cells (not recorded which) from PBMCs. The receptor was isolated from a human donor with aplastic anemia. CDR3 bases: TGTGCCAGCAGCTCCGCTACAGGGAGCGATACTTTCTTTTTT. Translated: CASSSATGSDTFFF.